One and the same sample provided the 8 T cell receptor beta chains below, sequenced in a study of control samples from healthy donors and cancer patients. This table comes from immunoSEQ multiplex PCR, and its TCRdb copy is limited to in-frame clones, with some not included. The repertoire holds about 180,000 clones, with 85% to 95% as singletons. The source material was blood. Every receptor here comes from a man aged 25-45 years in good health.

This chain links TRBV5-1 with TRBJ2-1, with D perhaps being TRBD1 or TRBD2 (5 bases each). Trimming removed 4 bases from V and 2 bases from J, with 13 bases in between. CDR1 and CDR2 (germline): SGHRS, YFSETQ. The CDR3 has 15 amino acids. CDR3 in amino acids: CASSTGPGPYNEQFF. CDR3 nucleotides: TGCGCCAGCAGCACGGGGCCGGGGCCCTACAATGAGCAGTTCTTC.

J is TRBJ2-3 and V is TRBV5-1, with D unclear. Deletions cut 4 bases from V and 2 bases from J, with 5 bases between. This CDR3 is built from 12 residues. The germline V gene has CDR1 SGHRS and CDR2 YFSETQ. The CDR3 nucleotides are TGCGCCAGCAGCGTGCTCACAGATACGCAGTATTTT. Translation gives CASSVLTDTQYF. The variable domain in full, completed from reference TRBV5-1 and TRBJ2-3, reads KAGVTQTPRYLIKTRGQQVTLSCSPISGHRSVSWYQQTPGQGLQFLFEYFSETQRNKGNFPGRFSGRQFSNSRSEMNVSTLELGDSALYLCASSVLTDTQYFGPGTRLTVL.

V usage is TRBV19 and J usage is TRBJ2-5; possible D gene TRBD2, 6 bases. This CDR3 has 12 amino acids. Trimming took 7 bases from V and 5 from J, leaving 11 bases between them. Germline-derived CDR1 and CDR2 are LNHDA and SQIVND (reference sequence). Here the CDR3 DNA reads TGTGCCAGTAAGGAAGCGGGTGAGACCCAGTACTTC. The encoded protein is CASKEAGETQYF.

The chain combines TRBV9 with TRBJ1-3, with TRBD1 identical over 7 bases. Trimming cost V 2 bases and J 3 bases; bases outside gene matches: 5. Germline loops: CDR1 SGDLS, CDR2 YYNGEE. The CDR3 is 15 amino acids. CDR3 amino acids: CASSVRQGDGNTIYF. The CDR3 bases are TGTGCCAGCAGCGTGCGACAGGGAGATGGAAACACCATATATTTT.

The rearrangement joins TRBV4-2 to TRBJ1-6; unclear D gene. The V gene lost 3 bases and the J gene lost 0 bases, with 12 bases spanning the gap. The CDR3 is made up of 17 amino acids. Germline CDR1 is LGHNA and CDR2 is YNFKEQ. CDR3 coding DNA: TGTGCCAGCAGCCAGTTGGGTGGGAGCTCCTATAATTCACCCCTCCACTTT. As protein: CASSQLGGSSYNSPLHF.

V and J are TRBV5-6 and TRBJ1-2; D remains ambiguous. Trimming pared 0 bases from V and 3 bases from J, leaving 9 bases between. Germline V CDR1 and CDR2: SGHDT, YYEEEE. The CDR3 extends over 14 amino acids. CDR3 region: CASSLVNLDYGYTF. CDR3 coding DNA: TGTGCCAGCAGCTTGGTTAACTTGGACTATGGCTACACCTTC.

The genes are TRBV28 and TRBJ1-6; 7 bases are shared with TRBD1. Germline CDR1 is MDHEN and CDR2 is SYDVKM. This CDR3 comprises 15 residues. V trimming: 3 bases; J trimming: 5 bases; junction bases outside the gene matches: 4. CDR3 nucleotides: TGTGCCAGCAGTTTGAACGACAGGGATAATTCACCCCTCCACTTT. Amino acids: CASSLNDRDNSPLHF. Drawing the rest from reference TRBV28 and TRBJ1-6, the complete variable domain is DVKVTQSSRYLVKRTGEKVFLECVQDMDHENMFWYRQDPGLGLRLIYFSYDVKMKEKGDIPEGYSVSREKKERFSLILESASTNQTSMYLCASSLNDRDNSPLHFGNGTRLTVT.

This sequence joins TRBV18 and TRBJ1-4; tentative D call: TRBD1 (6 bases). Looked up from germline, CDR1 is KGHSH and CDR2 is LQKENI. V dropped 3 bases and J dropped 7 bases, with 12 bases sitting between them. The CDR3 totals 14 residues. The CDR3 sequence: CASSPGAPGEKLFF. The CDR3 coding sequence is TGTGCCAGCTCACCGGGGGCGCCTGGTGAAAAACTGTTTTTT.